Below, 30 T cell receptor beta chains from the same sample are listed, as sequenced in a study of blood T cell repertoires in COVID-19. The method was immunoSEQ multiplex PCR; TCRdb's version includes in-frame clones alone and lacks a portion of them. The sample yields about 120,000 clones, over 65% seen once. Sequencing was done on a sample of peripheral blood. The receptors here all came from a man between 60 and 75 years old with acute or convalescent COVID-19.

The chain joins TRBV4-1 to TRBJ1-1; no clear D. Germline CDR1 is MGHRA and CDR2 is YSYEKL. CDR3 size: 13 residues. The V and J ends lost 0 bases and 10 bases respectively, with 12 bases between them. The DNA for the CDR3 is TGCGCCAGCAGCCAAGAATCTCGGGGTCGAGCTTTCTTT. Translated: CASSQESRGRAFF.

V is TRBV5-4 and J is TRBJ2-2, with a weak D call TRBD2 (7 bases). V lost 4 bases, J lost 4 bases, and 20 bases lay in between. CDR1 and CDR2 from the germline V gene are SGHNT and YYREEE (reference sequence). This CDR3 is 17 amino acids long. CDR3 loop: CASSRPGAGVVTGELFF. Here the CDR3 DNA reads TGTGCCAGCAGCCGACCGGGGGCGGGAGTGGTCACCGGGGAGCTGTTTTTT.

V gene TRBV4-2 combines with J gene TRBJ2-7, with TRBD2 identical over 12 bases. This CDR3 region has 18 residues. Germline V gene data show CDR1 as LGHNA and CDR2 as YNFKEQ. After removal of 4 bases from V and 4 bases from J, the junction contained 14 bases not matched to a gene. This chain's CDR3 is CASSLQVEPSGREYEQYF. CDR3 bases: TGTGCCAGCAGCCTCCAAGTGGAACCTAGCGGGAGGGAATACGAGCAGTACTTC.

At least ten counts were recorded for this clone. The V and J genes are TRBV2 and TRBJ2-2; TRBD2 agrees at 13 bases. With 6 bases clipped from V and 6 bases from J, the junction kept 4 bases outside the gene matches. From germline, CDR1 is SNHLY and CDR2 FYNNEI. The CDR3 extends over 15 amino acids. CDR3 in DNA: TGTGCCAGCAGCGAGGGACTAGCGGGACCCGGGGAGCTGTTTTTT. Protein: CASSEGLAGPGELFF.

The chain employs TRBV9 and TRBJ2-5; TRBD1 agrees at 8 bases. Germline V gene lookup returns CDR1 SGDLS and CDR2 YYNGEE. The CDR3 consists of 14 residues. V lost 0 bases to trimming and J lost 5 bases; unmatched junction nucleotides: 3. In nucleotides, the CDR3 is TGTGCCAGCAGCGTAGGACAGGGGCGTGAGACCCAGTACTTC. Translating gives CASSVGQGRETQYF.

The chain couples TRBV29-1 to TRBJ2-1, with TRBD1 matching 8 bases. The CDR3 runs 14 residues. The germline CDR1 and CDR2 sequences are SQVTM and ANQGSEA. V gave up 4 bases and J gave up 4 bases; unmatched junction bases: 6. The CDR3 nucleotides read TGCAGCGTTGGGACAGGGTCCGGTTACAATGAGCAGTTCTTC. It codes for CSVGTGSGYNEQFF.

CDR3 region: CATSPREGGRQPQHF. For the CDR3, the DNA is TGTGCCACCAGCCCGAGGGAAGGGGGTCGACAGCCCCAGCATTTT. The chain employs TRBV15 and TRBJ1-5; D is perhaps TRBD1 (6 bases). This CDR3 is built from 15 residues. Trimming pared 5 bases from V and 7 bases from J, leaving 18 bases between. From germline, CDR1 is LNHNV and CDR2 YYDKDF (reference sequence).

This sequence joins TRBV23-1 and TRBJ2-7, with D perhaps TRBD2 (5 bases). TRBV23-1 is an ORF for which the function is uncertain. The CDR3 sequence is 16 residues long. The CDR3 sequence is CGSRGRSSREPYEQYF. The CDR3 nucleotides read TGCGGGAGTCGAGGGCGAAGCAGTCGAGAGCCCTACGAGCAGTACTTC.

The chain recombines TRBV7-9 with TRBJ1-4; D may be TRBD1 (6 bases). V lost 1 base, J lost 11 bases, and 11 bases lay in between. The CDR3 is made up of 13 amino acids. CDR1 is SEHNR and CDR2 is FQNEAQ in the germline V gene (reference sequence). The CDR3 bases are TGTGCCAGCAGCTTAGGGACAGACCCGAAACTGTTTTTT. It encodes CASSLGTDPKLFF. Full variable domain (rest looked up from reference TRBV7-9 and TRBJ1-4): DTGVSQNPRHKITKRGQNVTFRCDPISEHNRLYWYRQTLGQGPEFLTYFQNEAQLEKSRLLSDRFSAERPKGSFSTLEIQRTEQGDSAMYLCASSLGTDPKLFFGSGTQLSVL.

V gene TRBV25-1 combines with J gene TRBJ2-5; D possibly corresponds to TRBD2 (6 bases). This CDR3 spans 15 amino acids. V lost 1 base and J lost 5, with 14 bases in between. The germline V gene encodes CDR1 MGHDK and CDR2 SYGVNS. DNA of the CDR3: TGTGCCAGCAGTGAATTCGGCGGGGTTGGGGAGACCCAGTACTTC. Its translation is CASSEFGGVGETQYF.

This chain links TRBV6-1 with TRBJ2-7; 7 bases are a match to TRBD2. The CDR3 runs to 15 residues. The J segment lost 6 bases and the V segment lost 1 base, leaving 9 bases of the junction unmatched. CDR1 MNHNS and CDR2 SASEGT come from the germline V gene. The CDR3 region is CASSEVAGDSGEQYF. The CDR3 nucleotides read TGTGCCAGCAGTGAAGTTGCGGGGGACTCAGGCGAGCAGTACTTC.

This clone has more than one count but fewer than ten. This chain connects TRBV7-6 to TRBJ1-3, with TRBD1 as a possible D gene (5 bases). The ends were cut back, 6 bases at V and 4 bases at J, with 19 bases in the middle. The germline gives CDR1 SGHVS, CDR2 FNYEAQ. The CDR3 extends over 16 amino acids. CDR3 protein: CASSPSAQGSGNTIYF. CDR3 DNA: TGTGCCAGCAGTCCTTCCGCCCAGGGCTCCGGAAACACCATATATTTT.

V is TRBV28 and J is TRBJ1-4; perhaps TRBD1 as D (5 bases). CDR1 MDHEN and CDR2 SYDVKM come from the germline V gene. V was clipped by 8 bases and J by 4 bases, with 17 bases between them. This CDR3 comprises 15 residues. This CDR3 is CASASAGSGNEKLFF. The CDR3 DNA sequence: TGTGCCAGCGCCTCAGCAGGGTCGGGTAATGAAAAACTGTTTTTT.

DNA of the CDR3: TGTGCCAGCAGCCTATCGACTAGCGGACCAAATGAGCAGTTCTTC. It encodes CASSLSTSGPNEQFF. The chain recombines TRBV11-3 with TRBJ2-1, with 9 bases identical to TRBD2. Trimming took 5 bases from V and 7 from J; bases not matched to a gene: 9. There are 15 residues in the CDR3. Germline V gene data show CDR1 as SGHNT and CDR2 as YENEEA.

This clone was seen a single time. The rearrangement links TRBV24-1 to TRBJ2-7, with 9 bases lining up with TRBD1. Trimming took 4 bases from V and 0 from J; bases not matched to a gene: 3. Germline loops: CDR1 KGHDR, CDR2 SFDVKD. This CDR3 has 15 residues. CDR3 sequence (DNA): TGTGCCACCAGTGACGACAGGGGGAACTCCTACGAGCAGTACTTC. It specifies CATSDDRGNSYEQYF.

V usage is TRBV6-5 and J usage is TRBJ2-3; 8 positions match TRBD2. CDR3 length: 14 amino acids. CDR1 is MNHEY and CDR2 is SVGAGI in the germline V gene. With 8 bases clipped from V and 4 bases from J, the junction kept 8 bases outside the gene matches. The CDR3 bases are TGTGCCAGCGCGGGCGGGAGGCCTCCAGATACGCAGTATTTT. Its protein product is CASAGGRPPDTQYF.

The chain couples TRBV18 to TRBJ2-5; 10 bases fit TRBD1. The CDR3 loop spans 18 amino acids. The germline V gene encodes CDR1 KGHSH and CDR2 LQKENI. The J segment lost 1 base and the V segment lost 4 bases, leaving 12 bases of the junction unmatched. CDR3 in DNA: TGTGCCAGCTCACTCCTATTCCTCGGGACAGGGGTCCAAGAGACCCAGTACTTC. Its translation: CASSLLFLGTGVQETQYF. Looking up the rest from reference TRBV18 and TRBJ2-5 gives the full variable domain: NAGVMQNPRHLVRRRGQEARLRCSPMKGHSHVYWYRQLPEEGLKFMVYLQKENIIDESGMPKERFSAEFPKEGPSILRIQQVVRGDSAAYFCASSLLFLGTGVQETQYFGPGTRLLVL.

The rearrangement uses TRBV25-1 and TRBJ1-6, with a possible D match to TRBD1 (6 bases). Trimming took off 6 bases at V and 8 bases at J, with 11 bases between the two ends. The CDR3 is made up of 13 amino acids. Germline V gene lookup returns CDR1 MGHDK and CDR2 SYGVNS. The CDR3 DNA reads TGTGCCAGCAGCGGCACAGGGTATTCACCCCTCCACTTT. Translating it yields CASSGTGYSPLHF.

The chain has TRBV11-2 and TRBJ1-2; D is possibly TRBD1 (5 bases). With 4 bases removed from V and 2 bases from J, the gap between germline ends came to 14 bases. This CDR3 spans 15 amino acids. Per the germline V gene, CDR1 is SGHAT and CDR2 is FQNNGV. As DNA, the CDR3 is TGTGCCAGCAGCTCCCATCAGGGTGGGAACTATGGCTACACCTTC. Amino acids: CASSSHQGGNYGYTF.

The CDR3 loop reads CAWSPPGYQPQHF. CDR3 sequence (DNA): TGTGCCTGGAGTCCCCCGGGGTATCAGCCCCAGCATTTT. This chain links TRBV30 with TRBJ1-5; D gene unclear. V was trimmed by 2 bases and J by 5 bases, leaving 10 bases between them. CDR3 length: 13 residues. Germline-derived CDR1 and CDR2 are GTSNPN and SVGIG (reference sequence).

The CDR3, as DNA: TGCAGCGTTGACAGGTCCCATGGCTACACCTTC. It encodes CSVDRSHGYTF. The chain uses TRBV29-1 and TRBJ1-2; D unresolved. This CDR3 comprises 11 residues. Trimming removed 3 bases from V and 6 bases from J, with 8 bases in between. Per germline, CDR1 SQVTM and CDR2 ANQGSEA.

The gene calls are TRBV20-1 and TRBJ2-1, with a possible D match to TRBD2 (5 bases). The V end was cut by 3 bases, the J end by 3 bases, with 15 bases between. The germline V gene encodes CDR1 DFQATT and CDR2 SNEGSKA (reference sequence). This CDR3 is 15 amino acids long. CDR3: CSASDSVAGYNEQFF. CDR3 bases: TGCAGTGCTAGTGATAGCGTAGCCGGCTACAATGAGCAGTTCTTC.

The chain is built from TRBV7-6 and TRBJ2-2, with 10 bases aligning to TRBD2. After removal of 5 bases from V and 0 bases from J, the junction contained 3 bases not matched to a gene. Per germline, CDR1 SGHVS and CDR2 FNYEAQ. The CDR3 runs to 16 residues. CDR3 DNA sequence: TGTGCCAGCAGCCATAGCGGGGGGACGAACACCGGGGAGCTGTTTTTT. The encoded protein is CASSHSGGTNTGELFF.

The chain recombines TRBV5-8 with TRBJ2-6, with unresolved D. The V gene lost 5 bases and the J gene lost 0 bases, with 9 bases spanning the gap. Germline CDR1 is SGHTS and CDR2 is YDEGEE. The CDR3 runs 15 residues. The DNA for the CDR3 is TGTGCCAGCAGTAAGAGGAGCTCTGGGGCCAACGTCCTGACTTTC. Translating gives CASSKRSSGANVLTF. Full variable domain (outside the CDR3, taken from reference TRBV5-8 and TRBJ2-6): EAGVTQSPTHLIKTRGQQATLRCSPISGHTSVYWYQQALGLGLQFLLWYDEGEERNRGNFPPRFSGRQFPNYSSELNVNALELEDSALYLCASSKRSSGANVLTFGAGSRLTVL.

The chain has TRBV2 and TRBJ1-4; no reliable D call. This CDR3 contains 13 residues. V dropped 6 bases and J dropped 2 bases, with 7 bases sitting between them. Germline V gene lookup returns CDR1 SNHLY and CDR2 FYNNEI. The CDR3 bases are TGTGCCAGCAGAGACAATACTAATGAAAAACTGTTTTTT. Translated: CASRDNTNEKLFF.

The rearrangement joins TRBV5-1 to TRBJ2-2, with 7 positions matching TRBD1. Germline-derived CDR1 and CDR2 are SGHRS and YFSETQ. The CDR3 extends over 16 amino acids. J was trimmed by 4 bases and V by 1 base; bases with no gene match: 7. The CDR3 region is CASSLSDRASTGELFF. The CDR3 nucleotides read TGCGCCAGCAGCTTGAGTGACAGGGCCTCCACCGGGGAGCTGTTTTTT.

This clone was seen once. The CDR3 bases are TGTGCCAGCAGCTTAGGGACAGGGGGCTATACCGGGGAGCTGTTTTTT. Translation gives CASSLGTGGYTGELFF. V and J are TRBV11-2 and TRBJ2-2; TRBD1 matches 11 bases. The CDR3 spans 16 residues. V was pared by 1 base and J by 5 bases, with 3 bases of the junction left unmatched. Per germline, CDR1 SGHAT and CDR2 FQNNGV.

In DNA form, the CDR3 reads TGTGCCAGTAATGAGGGTTACAATCAGCCCCAGCATTTT. Translating gives CASNEGYNQPQHF. This sequence joins TRBV19 and TRBJ1-5; D is undetermined. V was trimmed by 7 bases and J by 3 bases, leaving 10 bases between them. Germline CDR1 and CDR2: LNHDA and SQIVND (reference sequence). There are 13 residues in the CDR3.

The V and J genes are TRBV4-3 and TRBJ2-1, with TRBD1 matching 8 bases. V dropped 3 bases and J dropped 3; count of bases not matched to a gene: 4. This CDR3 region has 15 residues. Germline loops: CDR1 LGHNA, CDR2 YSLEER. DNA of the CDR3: TGCGCCAGCAGCCAGCAGGGGGCAGTCTACAATGAGCAGTTCTTC. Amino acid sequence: CASSQQGAVYNEQFF.

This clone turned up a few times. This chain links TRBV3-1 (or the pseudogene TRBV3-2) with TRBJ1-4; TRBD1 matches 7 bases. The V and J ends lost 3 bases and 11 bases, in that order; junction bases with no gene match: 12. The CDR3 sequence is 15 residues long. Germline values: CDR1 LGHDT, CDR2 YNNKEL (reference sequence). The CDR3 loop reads CASSHIQTGTEKLFF. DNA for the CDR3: TGTGCCAGCAGCCATATCCAGACAGGGACAGAGAAACTGTTTTTT.